Below are 26 T cell receptor beta chains sequenced from a single sample in a study of identical twins. From the 5' RACE reads, TCRdb called clonotypes with MiXCR, one entry per CDR3 protein. The sample lists hundreds of thousands of distinct CDR3 sequences; 12% were seen once. This same sample was also part of a study on yellow fever vaccine responses in identical twins.

The sequenced material came from PBMCs. These receptors were obtained from a woman under 30 in good health.

The rearrangement links TRBV18 to TRBJ2-1; D ambiguous. V was trimmed by 4 bases and J by 0 bases, leaving 13 bases between them. Germline V gene sequence: CDR1 KGHSH, CDR2 LQKENI. The CDR3 runs 16 residues. The DNA for the CDR3 is TGTGCCAGCTCACGACCTGGGATCCGCTCCTACAATGAGCAGTTCTTC. Translation gives CASSRPGIRSYNEQFF.

The J gene is TRBJ2-1, the V gene TRBV5-1; D not resolved. The V gene lost 4 bases and the J gene lost 10 bases, with 12 bases spanning the gap. Germline CDR1 is SGHRS and CDR2 is YFSETQ. The CDR3 loop spans 12 amino acids. CDR3 DNA sequence: TGCGCCAGCAGCCATAATGGGCCCGAGCAGTTCTTC. As protein: CASSHNGPEQFF.

This clonotype turned up a few times. The chain recombines TRBV24-1 with TRBJ2-3; TRBD1 agrees at 7 bases. The CDR3 contains 13 residues. Germline trimming cut 3 bases from V and 10 bases from J; bases unmatched to any gene: 6. Germline V lookup: CDR1 KGHDR, CDR2 SFDVKD. CDR3 loop: CATSDDRDGPQYF. The CDR3 DNA is TGTGCCACCAGTGATGACAGGGACGGTCCGCAGTATTTT.

The gene calls are TRBV28 and TRBJ2-3, with D possibly TRBD2 on 5 matching bases. Germline V CDR1 and CDR2: MDHEN, SYDVKM. With 4 bases removed from V and 5 bases from J, the gap between germline ends came to 22 bases. CDR3 size: 17 residues. The CDR3 DNA is TGTGCCAGCAGTTCCGCGCCGGGGAGAGGCAGGCAAGATACGCAGTATTTT. Translated, it gives CASSSAPGRGRQDTQYF.

The chain uses TRBV29-1 and TRBJ1-2, with D possibly being TRBD1 (5 bases). CDR3 length equals 15 residues. V shed 6 bases and J shed 8 bases, with 25 bases lying between them. Germline V lookup: CDR1 SQVTM, CDR2 ANQGSEA. The CDR3 nucleotides are TGCAGCGTCGTGGGGGGAGAGGGATTCTCGGGGGGCTACACCTTC. Encoded protein: CSVVGGEGFSGGYTF. Supplemented by reference TRBV29-1 and TRBJ1-2, the full variable domain reads SAVISQKPSRDICQRGTSLTIQCQVDSQVTMMFWYRQQPGQSLTLIATANQGSEATYESGFVIDKFPISRPNLTFSTLTVSNMSPEDSSIYLCSVVGGEGFSGGYTFGSGTRLTVV.

The chain links TRBV7-9 to TRBJ2-3; D call uncertain. This CDR3 comprises 15 residues. V lost 4 bases and J lost 0, with 11 bases in between. Germline assignment: CDR1 SEHNR and CDR2 FQNEAQ (reference sequence). CDR3 loop: CASSSTLTSTDTQYF. CDR3 bases: TGTGCCAGCAGCTCAACTCTCACTAGCACAGATACGCAGTATTTT.

This clonotype has only a few counts. CDR3 amino acids: CASSSRQVIISNYGYTF. Written as DNA, the CDR3 is TGTGCCAGCAGTTCCCGACAGGTCATTATCTCCAACTATGGCTACACCTTC. V usage is TRBV7-2 and J usage is TRBJ1-2; a possible D gene is TRBD1 (6 bases). The V end lost 6 bases, the J end lost 2 bases, and 22 bases lay between the germline ends. The CDR3 consists of 17 residues. Germline V gene lookup returns CDR1 SGHTA and CDR2 FQGNSA.

This clonotype was seen repeatedly, ten times or more. The chain's CDR3 is CASSQGTGVQETQYF. The CDR3 region has the DNA TGCGCCAGCAGCCAAGGGACAGGGGTACAAGAGACCCAGTACTTC. The chain links TRBV4-1 to TRBJ2-5; 9 bases are shared with TRBD1. Germline V gene data show CDR1 as MGHRA and CDR2 as YSYEKL. V lost 1 base and J lost 2; bases outside the gene matches: 2. The CDR3 runs to 15 residues.

V usage is TRBV23-1 and J usage is TRBJ2-2; 8 nucleotides match TRBD1. TRBV23-1 belongs to the ORF category, with a function that is uncertain. Germline trimming cut 7 bases from V and 0 bases from J; bases unmatched to any gene: 7. CDR3 length: 16 amino acids. The CDR3 DNA follows: TGCGCCAGCAACGAGGACAGGGCCGCGAACACCGGGGAGCTGTTTTTT. Protein sequence: CASNEDRAANTGELFF.

This clonotype has only a few counts. CDR3 loop: CASSSLAGQGYSPLHF. The CDR3 nucleotides are TGTGCCAGCAGCTCATTGGCTGGACAGGGTTATTCACCCCTCCACTTT. The gene calls are TRBV7-6 and TRBJ1-6, with 8 bases matching TRBD1. V shed 4 bases, J shed 8 bases, and the junction held 10 bases outside the gene matches. Looked up from germline, CDR1 is SGHVS and CDR2 is FNYEAQ. The CDR3 length is 16 residues.

This clonotype has at least ten counts. The gene calls are TRBV12-3 or TRBV12-4 and TRBJ2-1; D unresolved. CDR3 length: 12 amino acids. V lost 5 bases, J lost 8 bases, and 10 bases lay in between. CDR3 coding DNA: TGTGCCAGCAGTCTCCAAAGTGATGAGCAGTTCTTC. This sequence encodes CASSLQSDEQFF.

In this sample, this clonotype turned up many times. The chain is built from TRBV7-2 and TRBJ1-5; D is unclear. This CDR3 is 13 amino acids long. The germline CDR1 and CDR2 sequences are SGHTA and FQGNSA. Trimming pared 5 bases from V and 5 bases from J, leaving 10 bases between. The CDR3, as DNA: TGTGCCAGCAGCCCTGGGTCCTATCAGCCCCAGCATTTT. Its translation is CASSPGSYQPQHF.

This clonotype showed up just a few times. The V call is TRBV7-8, the J call TRBJ2-3; 9 bases align to TRBD2. V dropped 7 bases and J dropped 2; count of bases not matched to a gene: 7. The CDR3 is 15 residues long. Germline assignment: CDR1 SGHVS and CDR2 FQNEAQ. CDR3 sequence reads: CASTTSGLITDTQYF. In nucleotides, the CDR3 is TGTGCCAGCACTACTAGCGGGTTAATCACAGATACGCAGTATTTT.

The table lists this clonotype with a few counts. The chain uses TRBV3-1 and TRBJ1-2; D is undetermined. The ends were cut back, 1 base at V and 2 bases at J, with 11 bases in the middle. CDR3 length equals 15 residues. The germline V gene encodes CDR1 LGHDT and CDR2 YNNKEL (reference sequence). Here the CDR3 DNA reads TGTGCCAGCAGCCAAGTAGGAGGCAGGAACTATGGCTACACCTTC. Translation: CASSQVGGRNYGYTF.

The chain uses TRBV7-8 and TRBJ1-1; no clear D. The germline V gene encodes CDR1 SGHVS and CDR2 FQNEAQ. This CDR3 has 14 residues. Trimming removed 5 bases at V and 0 bases at J, with 10 bases between. The CDR3 coding sequence is TGTGCCAGCAGCGTGCGTGCCGTGAACACTGAAGCTTTCTTT. Amino acids: CASSVRAVNTEAFF.

The chain is built from TRBV3-1 and TRBJ2-1; D may match TRBD1 or TRBD2 (5 bases each). Germline CDR1 LGHDT, CDR2 YNNKEL (reference sequence). V lost 4 bases, J lost 8 bases, and 12 bases lay in between. The CDR3 has 13 residues. The CDR3 loop is CASSPTRGDEQFF. The CDR3 DNA reads TGTGCCAGCAGCCCAACTAGGGGAGATGAGCAGTTCTTC.

The chain has TRBV20-1 and TRBJ1-5; D not certain. CDR3 length: 14 residues. Germline CDR1 and CDR2: DFQATT and SNEGSKA (reference sequence). The ends were cut back, 2 bases at V and 0 bases at J, with 8 bases in the middle. CDR3 DNA sequence: TGCAGTGCTAGACAGCGCAATAGCAATCAGCCCCAGCATTTT. Protein sequence: CSARQRNSNQPQHF.

CDR3 DNA: TGTGCCAGCAGTTTCCCCGCCGTCTCCTACGAGCAGTACTTC. It codes for CASSFPAVSYEQYF. The chain uses TRBV12-3 or TRBV12-4 and TRBJ2-7; no firm D call. CDR3 size: 14 residues. Between the trimmed V and J ends, which lost 3 bases and 0 bases, there was a span of 9 bases.

This clonotype appeared a few times. This chain joins TRBV6-5 and TRBJ2-7; no clear D gene. This CDR3 is 16 amino acids long. Germline CDR1 and CDR2: MNHEY and SVGAGI. V shed 0 bases and J shed 3 bases, with 15 bases lying between them. CDR3 protein: CASSYSGNSPNYEQYF. CDR3 DNA sequence: TGTGCCAGCAGTTACTCGGGCAACTCCCCGAACTACGAGCAGTACTTC.

J is TRBJ1-5 and V is TRBV28; 7 bases fit TRBD1. Trimming took 3 bases from V and 4 from J; bases not matched to a gene: 3. This CDR3 has 14 residues. CDR1 is MDHEN and CDR2 is SYDVKM in the germline V gene. The CDR3 region is CASSFQQGNQPQHF. The CDR3 DNA reads as TGTGCCAGCAGTTTCCAACAGGGGAATCAGCCCCAGCATTTT.

This sequence joins TRBV5-1 and TRBJ2-2, with D possibly being TRBD2 (5 bases). V was shortened by 6 bases and J by 6 bases, with 15 bases between the two germline ends. Looked up from germline, CDR1 is SGHRS and CDR2 is YFSETQ. The CDR3 is 14 amino acids. This chain's CDR3 is CASNPRSGSGELFF. In DNA form, the CDR3 reads TGCGCCAGCAACCCCCGGTCGGGATCCGGGGAGCTGTTTTTT.

The CDR3 region has the DNA TGTGCCAGCAGTTTAAGCGCACAGGCCTATGGCTACACCTTC. Amino acids: CASSLSAQAYGYTF. The chain is built from TRBV12-3 or TRBV12-4 and TRBJ1-2, with D possibly matching TRBD1 (5 bases). V was shortened by 2 bases and J by 4 bases, with 11 bases between the two germline ends. The CDR3 is 14 amino acids.

This clonotype was counted a few times. The gene calls are TRBV24-1 and TRBJ2-1; weak D call: TRBD2 (7 bases). This CDR3 spans 16 amino acids. The germline V gene has CDR1 KGHDR and CDR2 SFDVKD. V lost 0 bases, J lost 4 bases, and 12 bases lay in between. CDR3 sequence: CATSDLGGGGYNEQFF. The DNA for the CDR3 is TGTGCCACCAGTGATTTGGGGGGGGGCGGATACAATGAGCAGTTCTTC.

The rearrangement uses TRBV10-2 and TRBJ2-7; 10 positions match TRBD2. The CDR3 is made up of 15 amino acids. Trimming at V came to 5 bases and at J to 6 bases, leaving 10 bases not matched to a gene. Germline values: CDR1 WSHSY, CDR2 SAAADI. This CDR3 is CASSSGGAGSREQYV. CDR3 in DNA: TGCGCCAGCAGTAGCGGGGGGGCTGGTTCACGCGAGCAGTACGTC.

This clonotype was counted many times. The genes are TRBV5-1 and TRBJ2-1; D ambiguous. V lost 1 base and J lost 4, with 9 bases in between. Per germline, CDR1 SGHRS and CDR2 YFSETQ. The CDR3 spans 14 residues. The CDR3, as DNA: TGCGCCAGCAGCTTGAATGTCGGGTACAATGAGCAGTTCTTC. Translation gives CASSLNVGYNEQFF.

J is TRBJ2-5 and V is TRBV11-2, with D possibly TRBD1 on 6 matching bases. This CDR3 comprises 15 residues. V was shortened by 2 bases and J by 4 bases, with 14 bases between the two germline ends. The germline gives CDR1 SGHAT, CDR2 FQNNGV. CDR3 in DNA: TGTGCCAGCAGCTTAAACAGGGTTTTTACAGAGACCCAGTACTTC. Protein sequence: CASSLNRVFTETQYF.